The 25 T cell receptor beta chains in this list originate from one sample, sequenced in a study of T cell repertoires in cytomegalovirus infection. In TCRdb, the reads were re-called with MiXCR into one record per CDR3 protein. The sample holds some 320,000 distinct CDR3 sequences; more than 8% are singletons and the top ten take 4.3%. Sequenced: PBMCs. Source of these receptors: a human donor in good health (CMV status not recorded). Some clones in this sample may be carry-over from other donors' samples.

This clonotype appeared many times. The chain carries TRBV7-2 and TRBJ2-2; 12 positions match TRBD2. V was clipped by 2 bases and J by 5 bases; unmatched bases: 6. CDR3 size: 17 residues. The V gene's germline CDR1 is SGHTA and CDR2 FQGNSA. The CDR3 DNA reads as TGTGCCAGCAGCTTACGAGGTCTAGCGGGGGGGACCGGGGAGCTGTTTTTT. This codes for CASSLRGLAGGTGELFF.

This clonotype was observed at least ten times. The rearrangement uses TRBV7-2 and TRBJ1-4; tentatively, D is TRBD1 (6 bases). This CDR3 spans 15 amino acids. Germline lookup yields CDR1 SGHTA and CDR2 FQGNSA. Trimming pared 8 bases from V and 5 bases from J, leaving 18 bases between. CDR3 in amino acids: CASQRGRGVNEKLFF. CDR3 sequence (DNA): TGTGCCAGCCAAAGGGGCAGGGGAGTGAATGAAAAACTGTTTTTT.

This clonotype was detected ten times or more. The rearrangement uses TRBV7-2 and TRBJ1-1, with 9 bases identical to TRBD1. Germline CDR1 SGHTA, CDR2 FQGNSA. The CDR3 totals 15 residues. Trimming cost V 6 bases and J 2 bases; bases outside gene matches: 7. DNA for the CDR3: TGTGCCAGCAGGGAAACCACAGGGGGCAACACTGAAGCTTTCTTT. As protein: CASRETTGGNTEAFF.

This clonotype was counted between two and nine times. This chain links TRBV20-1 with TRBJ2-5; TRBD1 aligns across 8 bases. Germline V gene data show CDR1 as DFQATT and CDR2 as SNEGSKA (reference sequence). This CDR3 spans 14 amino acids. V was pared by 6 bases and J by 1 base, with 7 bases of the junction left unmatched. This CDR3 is CSAVDRAIQETQYF. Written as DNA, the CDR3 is TGCAGTGCCGTGGACAGGGCGATCCAAGAGACCCAGTACTTC.

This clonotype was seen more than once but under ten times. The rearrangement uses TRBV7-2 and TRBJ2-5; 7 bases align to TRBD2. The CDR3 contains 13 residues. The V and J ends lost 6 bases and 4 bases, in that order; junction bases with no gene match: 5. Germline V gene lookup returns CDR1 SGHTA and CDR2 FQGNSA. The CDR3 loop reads CASSSSGAETQYF. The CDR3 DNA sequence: TGTGCCAGCAGTTCTAGCGGTGCAGAGACCCAGTACTTC.

The CDR3 nucleotides read TGTGCCAGCAGTCTGAGGACAGGCCACTACGAGCAGTACTTC. Its protein product is CASSLRTGHYEQYF. The chain uses TRBV12-3 or TRBV12-4 and TRBJ2-7; 7 positions match TRBD1. The CDR3 is 14 residues long. J was trimmed by 3 bases and V by 5 bases; bases with no gene match: 7.

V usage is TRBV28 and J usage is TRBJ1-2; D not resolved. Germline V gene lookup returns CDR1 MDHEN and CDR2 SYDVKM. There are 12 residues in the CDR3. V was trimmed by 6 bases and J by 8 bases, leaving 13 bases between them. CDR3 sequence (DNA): TGTGCCAGCAGCCCAGATGGGATGGGCTACACCTTC. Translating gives CASSPDGMGYTF.

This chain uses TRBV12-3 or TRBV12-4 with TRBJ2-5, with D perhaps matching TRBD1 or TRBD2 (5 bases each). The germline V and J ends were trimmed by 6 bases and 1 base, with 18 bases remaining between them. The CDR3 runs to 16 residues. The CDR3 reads CASSPGPAPSQETQYF. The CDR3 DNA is TGTGCCAGCAGCCCGGGACCGGCACCCTCCCAAGAGACCCAGTACTTC.

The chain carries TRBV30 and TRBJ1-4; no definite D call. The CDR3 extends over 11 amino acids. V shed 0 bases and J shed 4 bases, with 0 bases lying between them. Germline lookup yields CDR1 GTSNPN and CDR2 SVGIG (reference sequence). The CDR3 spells CAWSVNEKLFF. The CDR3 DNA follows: TGTGCCTGGAGTGTTAATGAAAAACTGTTTTTT.

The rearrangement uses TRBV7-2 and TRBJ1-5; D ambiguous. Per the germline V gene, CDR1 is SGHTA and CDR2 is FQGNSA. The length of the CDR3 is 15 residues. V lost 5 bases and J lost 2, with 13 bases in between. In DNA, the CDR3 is TGTGCCAGCAGCCCTATTAGTAGGGGCAATCAGCCCCAGCATTTT. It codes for CASSPISRGNQPQHF.

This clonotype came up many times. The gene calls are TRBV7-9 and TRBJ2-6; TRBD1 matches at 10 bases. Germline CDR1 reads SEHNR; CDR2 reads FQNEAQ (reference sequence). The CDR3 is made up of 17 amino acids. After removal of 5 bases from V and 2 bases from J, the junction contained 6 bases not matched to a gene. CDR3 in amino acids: CASSPRTGGTGANVLTF. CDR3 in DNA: TGTGCCAGCAGCCCTCGGACAGGGGGTACTGGGGCCAACGTCCTGACTTTC.

CDR3 DNA sequence: TGTGCCAGCAGCCCCCGGACTAGCGGGGGCGGGTCCTACAATGAGCAGTTCTTC. Encoded protein: CASSPRTSGGGSYNEQFF. The gene calls are TRBV7-2 and TRBJ2-1, with 13 nucleotides matching TRBD2. CDR1 is SGHTA and CDR2 is FQGNSA in the germline V gene. The CDR3 has 18 amino acids. V lost 5 bases, J lost 1 base, and 8 bases stayed unmatched.

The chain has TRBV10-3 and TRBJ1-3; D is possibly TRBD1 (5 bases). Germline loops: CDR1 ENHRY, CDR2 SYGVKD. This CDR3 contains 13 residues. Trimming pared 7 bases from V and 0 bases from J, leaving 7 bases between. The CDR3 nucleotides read TGTGCCATCATGACAGTCTCTGGAAACACCATATATTTT. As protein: CAIMTVSGNTIYF.

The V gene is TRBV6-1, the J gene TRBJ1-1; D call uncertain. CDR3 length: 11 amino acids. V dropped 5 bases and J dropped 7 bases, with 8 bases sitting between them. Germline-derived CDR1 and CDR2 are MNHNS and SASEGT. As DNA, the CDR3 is TGTGCCAGCAGTAAAGGGCTTGAAGCTTTCTTT. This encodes CASSKGLEAFF.

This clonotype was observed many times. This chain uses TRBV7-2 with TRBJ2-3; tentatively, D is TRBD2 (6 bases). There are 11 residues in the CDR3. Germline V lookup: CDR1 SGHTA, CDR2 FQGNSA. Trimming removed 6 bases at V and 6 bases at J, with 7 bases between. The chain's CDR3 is CASRLADTQYF. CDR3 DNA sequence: TGTGCCAGCAGGCTAGCGGATACGCAGTATTTT. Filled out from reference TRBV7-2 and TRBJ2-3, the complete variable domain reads GAGVSQSPSNKVTEKGKDVELRCDPISGHTALYWYRQSLGQGLEFLIYFQGNSAPDKSGLPSDRFSAERTGGSVSTLTIQRTQQEDSAVYLCASRLADTQYFGPGTRLTVL.

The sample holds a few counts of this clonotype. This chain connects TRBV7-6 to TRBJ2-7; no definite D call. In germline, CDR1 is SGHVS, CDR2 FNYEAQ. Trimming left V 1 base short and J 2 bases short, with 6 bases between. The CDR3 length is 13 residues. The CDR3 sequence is CASSLDPAYEQYF. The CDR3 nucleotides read TGTGCCAGCAGCTTAGATCCCGCCTACGAGCAGTACTTC.

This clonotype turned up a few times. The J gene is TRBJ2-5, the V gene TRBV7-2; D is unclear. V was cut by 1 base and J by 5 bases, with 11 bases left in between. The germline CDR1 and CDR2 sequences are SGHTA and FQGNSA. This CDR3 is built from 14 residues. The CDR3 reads CASSLGTPTETQYF. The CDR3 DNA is TGTGCCAGCAGCTTAGGGACCCCGACGGAGACCCAGTACTTC.

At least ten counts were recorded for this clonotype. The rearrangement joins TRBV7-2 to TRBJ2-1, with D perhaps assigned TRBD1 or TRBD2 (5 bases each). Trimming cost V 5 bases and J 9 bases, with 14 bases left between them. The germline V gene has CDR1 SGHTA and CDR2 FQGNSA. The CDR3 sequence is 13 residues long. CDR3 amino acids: CASSPRGPSEQFF. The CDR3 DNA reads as TGTGCCAGCAGCCCTCGGGGACCGAGTGAGCAGTTCTTC.

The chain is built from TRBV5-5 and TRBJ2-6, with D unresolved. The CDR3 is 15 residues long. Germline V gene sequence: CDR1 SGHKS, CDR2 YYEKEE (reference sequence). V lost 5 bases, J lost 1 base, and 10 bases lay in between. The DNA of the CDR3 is TGTGCCAGCAGTGGATCCGGTTCTGGGGCCAACGTCCTGACTTTC. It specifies CASSGSGSGANVLTF.

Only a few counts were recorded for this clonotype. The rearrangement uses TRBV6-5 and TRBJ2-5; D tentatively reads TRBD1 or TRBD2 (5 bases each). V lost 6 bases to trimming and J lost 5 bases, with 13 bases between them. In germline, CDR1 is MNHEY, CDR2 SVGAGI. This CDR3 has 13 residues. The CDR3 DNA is TGTGCCAGCAGGAGGGCCTCAGGGGAGACCCAGTACTTC. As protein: CASRRASGETQYF.

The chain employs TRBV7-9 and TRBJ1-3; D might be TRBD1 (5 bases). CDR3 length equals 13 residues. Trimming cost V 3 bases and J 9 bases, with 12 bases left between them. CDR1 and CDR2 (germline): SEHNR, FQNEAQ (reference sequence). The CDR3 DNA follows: TGTGCCAGCAGCTTCGGTCCGGGACGCACCATATATTTT. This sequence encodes CASSFGPGRTIYF.

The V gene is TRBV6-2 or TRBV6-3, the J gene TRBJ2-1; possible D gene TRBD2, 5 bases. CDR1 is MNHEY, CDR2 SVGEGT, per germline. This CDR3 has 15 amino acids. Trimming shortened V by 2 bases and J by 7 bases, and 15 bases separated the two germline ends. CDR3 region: CASSYRDYPLNEQFF. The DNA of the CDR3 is TGTGCCAGCAGTTACAGAGACTATCCCCTTAATGAGCAGTTCTTC.

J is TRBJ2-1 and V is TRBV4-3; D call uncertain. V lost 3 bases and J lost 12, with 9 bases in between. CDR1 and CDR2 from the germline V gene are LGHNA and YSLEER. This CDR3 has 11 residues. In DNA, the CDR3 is TGCGCCAGCAGCCACCCCCCAGGGCAGTTCTTC. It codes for CASSHPPGQFF.

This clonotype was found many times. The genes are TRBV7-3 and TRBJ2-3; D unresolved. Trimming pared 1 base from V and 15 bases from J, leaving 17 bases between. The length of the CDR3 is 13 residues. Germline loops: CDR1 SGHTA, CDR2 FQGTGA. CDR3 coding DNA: TGTGCCAGCAGCTTAAATTCGGGCTCCGTTCAATATTTT. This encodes CASSLNSGSVQYF. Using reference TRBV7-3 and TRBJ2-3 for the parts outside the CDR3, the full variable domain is GAGVSQTPSNKVTEKGKYVELRCDPISGHTALYWYRQSLGQGPEFLIYFQGTGAADDSGLPNDRFFAVRPEGSVSTLKIQRTERGDSAVYLCASSLNSGSVQYFGPGTRLTVL.

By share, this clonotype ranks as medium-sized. In DNA, the CDR3 is TGTGCCAGCAACCCTTTGCGCAACTCACCCCTCCACTTT. Translation: CASNPLRNSPLHF. V and J are TRBV7-2 and TRBJ1-6; D not resolved. Germline lookup yields CDR1 SGHTA and CDR2 FQGNSA. V lost 7 bases to trimming and J lost 10 bases, with 14 bases between them. This CDR3 is 13 amino acids long.